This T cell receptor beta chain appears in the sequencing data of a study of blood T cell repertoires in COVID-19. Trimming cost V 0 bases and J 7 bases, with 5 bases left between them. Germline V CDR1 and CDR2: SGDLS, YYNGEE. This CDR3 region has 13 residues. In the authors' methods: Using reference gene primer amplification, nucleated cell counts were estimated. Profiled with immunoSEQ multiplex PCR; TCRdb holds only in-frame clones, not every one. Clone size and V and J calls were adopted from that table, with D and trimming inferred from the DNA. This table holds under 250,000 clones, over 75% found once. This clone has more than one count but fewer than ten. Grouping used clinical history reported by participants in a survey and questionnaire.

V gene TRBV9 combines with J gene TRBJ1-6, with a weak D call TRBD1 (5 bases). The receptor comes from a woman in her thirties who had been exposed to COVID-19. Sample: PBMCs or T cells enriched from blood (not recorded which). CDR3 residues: CASSVEGNSPLHF. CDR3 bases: TGTGCCAGCAGCGTAGAGGGGAATTCACCCCTCCACTTT. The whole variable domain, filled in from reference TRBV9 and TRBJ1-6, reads DSGVTQTPKHLITATGQRVTLRCSPRSGDLSVYWYQQSLDQGLQFLIQYYNGEERAKGNILERFSAQQFPDLHSELNLSSLELGDSALYFCASSVEGNSPLHFGNGTRLTVT.